Sequencing of this T cell receptor beta chain was carried out in a study of CD8 T cells in ankylosing spondylitis. TCRdb reprocessed the 5' RACE reads via MiXCR and lists one record per CDR3 protein. Of approximately 290,000 distinct CDR3 sequences in the sample, roughly 20% were seen once. V gave up 1 base and J gave up 5 bases; unmatched junction bases: 9. The CDR3 runs to 17 residues. CDR1 and CDR2 (germline): SGHRS, YFSETQ. This chain connects TRBV5-1 to TRBJ2-2; 9 bases agree with TRBD1. The clonotype comes from a female donor with ankylosing spondylitis or in good health (not recorded which). Sequencing was done on a sample of blood, either unsorted or a sorted T cell fraction (not recorded which). The DNA of the CDR3 is TGCGCCAGCAGCTTGCAGGCCGGACAGGGGATAACCGGGGAGCTGTTTTTT. It yields the protein CASSLQAGQGITGELFF. Together with reference TRBV5-1 and TRBJ2-2, the CDR3 gives the full variable domain: KAGVTQTPRYLIKTRGQQVTLSCSPISGHRSVSWYQQTPGQGLQFLFEYFSETQRNKGNFPGRFSGRQFSNSRSEMNVSTLELGDSALYLCASSLQAGQGITGELFFGEGSRLTVL.